This T cell receptor (beta chain) was obtained from a study of T cells in Graves' hyperthyroidism and ophthalmopathy. This clonotype was counted between two and nine times. The length of the CDR3 is 16 residues. With 1 base removed from V and 4 bases from J, the gap between germline ends came to 13 bases. CDR1 and CDR2 from the germline V gene are SGHTA and FQGNSA. There were TCR beta CDR3 regions amplified from RNA transcripts. Primed by the HTBI set, a first-round RT-PCR was run on the TCR CDR3. TCRdb re-called the multiplex PCR reads with MiXCR, one entry per CDR3 protein. The sample lists some 620,000 distinct CDR3 sequences, 15% to 20% occurring once.

Source material: blood. This TCR was sampled from a woman aged 25 to 45 with Graves' hyperthyroidism. V gene TRBV7-2 combines with J gene TRBJ2-2; D unclear. The DNA of the CDR3 is TGTGCCAGCAGCTTAGGTCCGTCGACATCCACCGGGGAGCTGTTTTTT. It codes for CASSLGPSTSTGELFF. The complete variable domain, with remaining parts taken from reference TRBV7-2 and TRBJ2-2, reads GAGVSQSPSNKVTEKGKDVELRCDPISGHTALYWYRQSLGQGLEFLIYFQGNSAPDKSGLPSDRFSAERTGGSVSTLTIQRTQQEDSAVYLCASSLGPSTSTGELFFGEGSRLTVL.